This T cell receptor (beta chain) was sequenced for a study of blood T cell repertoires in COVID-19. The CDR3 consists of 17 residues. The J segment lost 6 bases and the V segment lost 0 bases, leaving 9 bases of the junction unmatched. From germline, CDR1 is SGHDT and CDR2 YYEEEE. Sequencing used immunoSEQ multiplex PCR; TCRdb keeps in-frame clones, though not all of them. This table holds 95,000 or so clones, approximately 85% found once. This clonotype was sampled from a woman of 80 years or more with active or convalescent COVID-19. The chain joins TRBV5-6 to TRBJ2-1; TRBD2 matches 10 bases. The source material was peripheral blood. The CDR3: CASSLVGLLAGLNEQFF. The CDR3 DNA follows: TGTGCCAGCAGCTTGGTGGGGCTACTAGCGGGACTCAATGAGCAGTTCTTC.